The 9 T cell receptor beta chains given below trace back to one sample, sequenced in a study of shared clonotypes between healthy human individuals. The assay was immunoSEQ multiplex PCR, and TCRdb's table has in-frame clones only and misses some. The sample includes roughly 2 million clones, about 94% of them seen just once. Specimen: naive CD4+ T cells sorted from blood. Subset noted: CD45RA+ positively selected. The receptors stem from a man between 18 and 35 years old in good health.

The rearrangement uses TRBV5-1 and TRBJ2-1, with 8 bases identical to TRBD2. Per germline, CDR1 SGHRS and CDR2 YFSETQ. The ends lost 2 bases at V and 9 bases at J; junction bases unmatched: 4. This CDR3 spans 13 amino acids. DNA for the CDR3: TGCGCCAGCAGCTTTAGCGGGAAGGGTGAGCAGTTCTTC. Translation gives CASSFSGKGEQFF.

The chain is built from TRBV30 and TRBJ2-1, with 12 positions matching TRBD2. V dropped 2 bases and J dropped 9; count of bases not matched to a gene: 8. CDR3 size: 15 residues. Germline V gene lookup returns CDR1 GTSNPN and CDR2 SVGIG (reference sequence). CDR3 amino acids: CAWSPLAGGSGEQFF. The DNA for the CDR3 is TGTGCCTGGAGTCCTCTAGCGGGAGGGTCTGGTGAGCAGTTCTTC.

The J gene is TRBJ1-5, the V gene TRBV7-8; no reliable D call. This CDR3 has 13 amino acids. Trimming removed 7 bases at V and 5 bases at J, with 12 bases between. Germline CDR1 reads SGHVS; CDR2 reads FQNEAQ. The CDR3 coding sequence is TGTGCCAGCATTTCTCTGGGTTATCAGCCCCAGCATTTT. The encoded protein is CASISLGYQPQHF.

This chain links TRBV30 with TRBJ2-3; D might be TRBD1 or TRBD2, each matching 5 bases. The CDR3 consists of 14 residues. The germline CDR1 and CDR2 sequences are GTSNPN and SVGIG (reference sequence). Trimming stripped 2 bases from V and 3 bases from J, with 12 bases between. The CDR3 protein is CAWSTGAGTDTQYF. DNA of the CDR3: TGTGCCTGGAGTACCGGGGCAGGGACAGATACGCAGTATTTT.

DNA for the CDR3: TGTGCCAGCAGCTTAAGTAGGGAGCTTAGCACAGATACGCAGTATTTT. The encoded protein is CASSLSRELSTDTQYF. The genes are TRBV7-2 and TRBJ2-3; TRBD2 is a possible D gene (5 bases). Germline assignment: CDR1 SGHTA and CDR2 FQGNSA. The length of the CDR3 is 16 residues. The V end was cut by 2 bases, the J end by 0 bases, with 12 bases between.

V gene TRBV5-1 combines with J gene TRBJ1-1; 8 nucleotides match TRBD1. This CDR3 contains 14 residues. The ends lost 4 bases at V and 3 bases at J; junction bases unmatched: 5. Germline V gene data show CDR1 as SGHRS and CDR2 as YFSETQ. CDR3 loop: CASSEGQVYTEAFF. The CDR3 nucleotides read TGCGCCAGCAGCGAGGGACAGGTGTACACTGAAGCTTTCTTT.

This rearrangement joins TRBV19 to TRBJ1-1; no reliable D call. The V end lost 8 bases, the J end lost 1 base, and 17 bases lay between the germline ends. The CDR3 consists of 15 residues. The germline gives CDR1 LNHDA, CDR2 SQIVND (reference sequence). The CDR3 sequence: CASRFGRTANTEAFF. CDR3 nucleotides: TGTGCCAGTCGGTTTGGGCGGACGGCGAACACTGAAGCTTTCTTT. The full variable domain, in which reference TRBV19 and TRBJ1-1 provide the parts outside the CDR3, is DGGITQSPKYLFRKEGQNVTLSCEQNLNHDAMYWYRQDPGQGLRLIYYSQIVNDFQKGDIAEGYSVSREKKESFPLTVTSAQKNPTAFYLCASRFGRTANTEAFFGQGTRLTVV.

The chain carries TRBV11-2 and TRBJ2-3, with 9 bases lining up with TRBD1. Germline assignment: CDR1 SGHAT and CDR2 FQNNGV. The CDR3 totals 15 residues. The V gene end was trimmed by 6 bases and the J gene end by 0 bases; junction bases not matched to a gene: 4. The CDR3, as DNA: TGTGCCAGCAGTTCGGGACAGGGAAGCACAGATACGCAGTATTTT. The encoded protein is CASSSGQGSTDTQYF. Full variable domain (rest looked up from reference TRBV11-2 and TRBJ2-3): EAGVAQSPRYKIIEKRQSVAFWCNPISGHATLYWYQQILGQGPKLLIQFQNNGVVDDSQLPKDRFSAERLKGVDSTLKIQPAKLEDSAVYLCASSSGQGSTDTQYFGPGTRLTVL.

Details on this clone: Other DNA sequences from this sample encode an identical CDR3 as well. CDR3 sequence (DNA): TGCGCCAGCAGCATCGACGGCCTGAACACTGAAGCTTTCTTT. Its protein product is CASSIDGLNTEAFF. The chain employs TRBV5-1 and TRBJ1-1; D is unclear. This CDR3 is built from 14 residues. Germline assignment: CDR1 SGHRS and CDR2 YFSETQ. V lost 4 bases, J lost 0 bases, and 10 bases lay in between. The whole variable domain, remainder taken from reference TRBV5-1 and TRBJ1-1, is KAGVTQTPRYLIKTRGQQVTLSCSPISGHRSVSWYQQTPGQGLQFLFEYFSETQRNKGNFPGRFSGRQFSNSRSEMNVSTLELGDSALYLCASSIDGLNTEAFFGQGTRLTVV.